These T cell receptor beta chains were read from a single sample in a study of early stage breast cancer tumors. This table comes from immunoSEQ multiplex PCR, and its TCRdb copy is limited to in-frame clones, with some not included. The table records thousands of clones, about 61% of them present only once. Sequencing used breast tumor tissue. The receptors originated from a person aged 50-59 years with breast cancer. CDR3s include the opening cysteine and the closing phenylalanine or tryptophan. A D gene is named only where the DNA matches it firmly. A row's size may be missing; if present it is once, few, many or a size class.

v_call,clone_size,j_call,d_call,cdr3_nt,cdr3_aa
TRBV6-1,NA,TRBJ2-1,NA,TGTGCCAGCTGCGATGGGAGCTCCTACAATGAGCAGTTCTTC,CASCDGSSYNEQFF
TRBV13,NA,TRBJ2-6,NA,TGTGCCAGCAGCTTAGGTTCAGGGGTCTCTGGGGCCAACGTCCTGACTTTC,CASSLGSGVSGANVLTF
TRBV11-2,NA,TRBJ2-5,NA,TGTGCCAGCAGCGGACTTGGGGTAGGGGAGACCCAGTACTTC,CASSGLGVGETQYF
TRBV19,NA,TRBJ1-3,NA,TGTGCCAGTAGTATAGTCGGTAACTCTGGAAACACCATATATTTT,CASSIVGNSGNTIYF
TRBV5-6,medium-sized,TRBJ2-5,TRBD2,TGTGCCAGCAGCTTGGCGCTAGCGGGAGTTATACAAGAGACCCAGTACTTC,CASSLALAGVIQETQYF
TRBV7-2,NA,TRBJ1-1,NA,TGTGCCAGCAGCCCAGGAATCAACACTGAAGCTTTCTTT,CASSPGINTEAFF
TRBV5-8,once,TRBJ2-5,NA,TGTGCCAGCAGCTTGTACTCTAGGTCCGACGAAATAGAGACCCAGTACTTC,CASSLYSRSDEIETQYF
TRBV2,NA,TRBJ1-4,TRBD1,TGTGCCAGCAGTGAAGGGACAGGGCCTAATGAAAAACTGTTTTTT,CASSEGTGPNEKLFF
TRBV5-6,NA,TRBJ2-2,TRBD2,TGTGCCAGCAGCTTGAAGATAGCGGGAGGGAACACCGGGGAGCTGTTTTTT,CASSLKIAGGNTGELFF
TRBV4-1,NA,TRBJ1-3,TRBD1,TGCGCCAGCAGCCAACGGCGGGGACAGGGGACGACTGGAAACACCATATATTTT,CASSQRRGQGTTGNTIYF
TRBV11-2,NA,TRBJ1-1,TRBD1,TGTGCCAGCAGACGTACAGGGGACACTGAAGCTTTCTTT,CASRRTGDTEAFF
TRBV7-3,NA,TRBJ2-1,NA,TGTGCCAGCAGCTGCCCTATCAGGGGCCGAACCTACAATGAGCAGTTCTTC,CASSCPIRGRTYNEQFF
TRBV10-2,NA,TRBJ2-2,TRBD2,TGCGCCAGCAGGGGGGGGGCGAACACCGGGGAGCTGTTTTTT,CASRGGANTGELFF
TRBV4-1,NA,TRBJ2-7,TRBD1,TGCGCCAGCAGCCAAGACACAAGTACCGGGACAGCCTTCTCCTACGAGCAGTACTTC,CASSQDTSTGTAFSYEQYF
TRBV6-6,few,TRBJ1-5,NA,TGTGCCGGGGTGAGGGACCCTCGGGACAATCAGCCCCAGCATTTT,CAGVRDPRDNQPQHF
TRBV5-1,NA,TRBJ2-6,TRBD1,TGCGCCAGCAGCAAAGAAGACAGGGCTGGGGCCAACGTCCTGACTTTC,CASSKEDRAGANVLTF
TRBV7-2,NA,TRBJ2-1,TRBD2,TGTGCCAGCAGCCTGGGAAGTCGGGTCCTAGCGGGAGCCTACAATGAGCAGTTCTTC,CASSLGSRVLAGAYNEQFF
TRBV7-6,once,TRBJ2-2,NA,TGTGCCAGCAGCCCCGGAATTTTAAGCACCGGGGAGCTGTTTTTT,CASSPGILSTGELFF
TRBV4-3,few,TRBJ1-1,TRBD1,TGCGCCAGCAGCCCGCAGGGGGCCGGGAACACTGAAGCTTTCTTT,CASSPQGAGNTEAFF
TRBV5-4,few,TRBJ1-4,NA,TGTGCCAGCAGCCAAGAAGCGACGGGGTTGAATGAAAAACTGTTTTTT,CASSQEATGLNEKLFF
TRBV6-5,few,TRBJ1-2,NA,TGTGCCAGCAGTACAGGAACAGGGTTCAGGTTTGGCTACACCTTC,CASSTGTGFRFGYTF
TRBV5-6,few,TRBJ1-6,NA,TGTGCCAGCAGCTTGAAGAGGGTTAATTCACCCCTCCACTTT,CASSLKRVNSPLHF
TRBV7-2,NA,TRBJ1-4,TRBD1,TGTGCCAGCAGCACATCCGGGACAGCTAGTGAAAAACTGTTTTTT,CASSTSGTASEKLFF
TRBV7-4,NA,TRBJ1-5,NA,TGTGCCAGCAGCCCGGGGGGGCAGGTAGTGTTCGACAATCAGCCCCAGCATTTT,CASSPGGQVVFDNQPQHF
TRBV9,once,TRBJ1-1,NA,TGTGCCAGCAGCGTCCCCGGTCGCACTGAAGCTTTCTTT,CASSVPGRTEAFF
TRBV6-5,NA,TRBJ2-5,NA,TGTGCCAGCAGTTACTCGACTCAGGGCCGAGAGACCCAGTACTTC,CASSYSTQGRETQYF
TRBV29-1,NA,TRBJ1-2,NA,TGCAGCGTTGAAGTCGGACAGAACTATGGCTACACCTTC,CSVEVGQNYGYTF
TRBV9,NA,TRBJ2-1,NA,TGTGCCAGCAGCGTAGCTACAGATCGACCTCGCAATGAGCAGTTCTTC,CASSVATDRPRNEQFF
TRBV27,NA,TRBJ2-7,TRBD2,TGTGCCAGCAGTAAGGGACTAGCGGCCCCCTACGAGCAGTACTTC,CASSKGLAAPYEQYF
TRBV7-2,NA,TRBJ2-5,TRBD2,TGTGCCAGCAGTTTTAGCGGGGCGGTCGGAGAGACCCAGTACTTC,CASSFSGAVGETQYF
TRBV7-1,NA,TRBJ1-2,NA,TGTGCCAGCAGCCCTGATCTTCACGAGGGAAAGACCTATGGCTTC,CASSPDLHEGKTYGF
TRBV11-2,NA,TRBJ2-1,NA,TGTGCCAGCAGCCCAGGGATAGCAGGTGAGCAGTTCTTC,CASSPGIAGEQFF
TRBV19,large,TRBJ2-7,TRBD2,TGTGCCAGTAGCTGGGGGGGAGCCTCCTACGAGCAGTACTTC,CASSWGGASYEQYF
TRBV6-1,NA,TRBJ2-1,NA,TGTGCCAGCACCTTTACTAGGGGCCATGAGCAGTTCTTC,CASTFTRGHEQFF
TRBV29-1,NA,TRBJ2-3,NA,TGCAGCGTCTCGCGGGTGGAGGGAGTCAGGGCAGATACGCAGTATTTT,CSVSRVEGVRADTQYF
TRBV7-2,NA,TRBJ1-2,NA,TGTGCCAGCAGCCCCCGACTACAAAGGGGCTACACCTTC,CASSPRLQRGYTF
TRBV29-1,NA,TRBJ2-7,TRBD1,TGCAGCGCCCAAGATAGGACAGGGGGAAAGCAGTACTTC,CSAQDRTGGKQYF
TRBV29-1,NA,TRBJ2-5,TRBD2,TGCAGCGTCCGAATCCGACTAGCGGGAGAGACCCAGTACTTC,CSVRIRLAGETQYF
TRBV27,NA,TRBJ1-5,NA,TGTGCCAGCAGTTTATCCCCGACCGATCACAGAACGCCCCAGCATTTT,CASSLSPTDHRTPQHF
TRBV19,NA,TRBJ1-5,TRBD1,TGTGCCAGTAGTTTTACCGATTACAGGGGTAGCAATCAGCCCCAGCATTTT,CASSFTDYRGSNQPQHF
TRBV9,NA,TRBJ2-1,TRBD2,TGTGCCAGCAGCGGGACTAGCGGCTACAATGAGCAGTTCTTC,CASSGTSGYNEQFF
TRBV29-1,NA,TRBJ1-2,TRBD1,TGCAGCGTTGAACCCCGCGAGGGACAGACTAACTATGGCTACACCTTC,CSVEPREGQTNYGYTF
TRBV30,NA,TRBJ1-5,NA,TGTGCCTGGAGCCTTAGGGCACACAATCAGCCCCAGCATTTT,CAWSLRAHNQPQHF
TRBV28,NA,TRBJ1-1,TRBD1,TGTGCCAGCAGTTTAAGCGGGCAGGGGGGCTTGAAAGCTTTCTTT,CASSLSGQGGLKAFF
TRBV30,once,TRBJ2-5,NA,TGTGCCTGGAGTGTACACGGAGTAGGGGAGACCCAGTACTTC,CAWSVHGVGETQYF
TRBV14,NA,TRBJ2-2,NA,TGTGCCAGCAGCCAGCTAGTGGGGACCGGGGAGCTGTTTTTT,CASSQLVGTGELFF
TRBV5-1,once,TRBJ2-5,NA,TGCGCCAGCAGCTATAGGGGGGGAGAGACCCAGTACTTC,CASSYRGGETQYF
TRBV27,NA,TRBJ1-2,NA,TGTGCCAGCAGTTTATCCCGCAACCATCTAGGGGGCTACACCTTC,CASSLSRNHLGGYTF
TRBV5-4,NA,TRBJ1-2,NA,TGTGCCAGCAGCTTGTTTGGGGGGGCGTCAGACTATGGCTACACCTTC,CASSLFGGASDYGYTF
TRBV25-1,NA,TRBJ2-1,NA,TGTGCCAGCAGTGAAGGCCTAGCAGACTCCTACAATGAGCAGTTCTTC,CASSEGLADSYNEQFF
TRBV9,NA,TRBJ2-1,TRBD2,TGTGCCAGCAGCGTAGCCAGCGGGGGGTTCAATGAGCAGTTCTTC,CASSVASGGFNEQFF
TRBV7-6,few,TRBJ2-7,NA,TGTGCCAGCAGCTTCGGTAGCGCCTACGAGCAGTACTTC,CASSFGSAYEQYF
TRBV7-7,NA,TRBJ2-3,NA,TGTGCTAGCAGTTCAACTGGGCTGGATACGCAGTATTTT,CASSSTGLDTQYF